This TCR beta chain was identified during a study of vaccination and CD4 T cells after COVID-19. V was clipped by 4 bases and J by 0 bases, with 2 bases between them. This CDR3 region has 12 residues. CDR1 and CDR2 from the germline V gene are LGHNA and YNFKEQ. Specified time point: late sampling 161 to 241 days after vaccination in three convalescent patients. The sample's treatment: roughly 10-day PBMC culture with coronavirus spike peptide pools or control peptides (ViraFEST assay). Cultured CD4+ T cell DNA was sequenced using the Oncomine TCR Beta short-read assay. TCRdb analysed the PCR reads with MiXCR anew, one entry per CDR3 protein. The profile covers 15,000 or so distinct CDR3 sequences, with over 40% appearing a single time and 10% to 15% taken by the ten largest. Concerning this clonotype: Antigen unknown.

The clonotype was recovered from a human donor who had recovered from COVID-19. The sequencing used CD4+ T cells from blood, cultured in vitro, collected about 7 months after SARS-CoV-2 vaccination. The gene calls are TRBV4-2 and TRBJ2-3; no definite D call. CDR3 amino acids: CASSLSTDTQYF. CDR3 sequence (DNA): TGTGCCAGCAGCCTTAGCACAGATACGCAGTATTTT.